This T cell receptor beta chain was retrieved from a study of T-cell memory formation after mild COVID-19. Study in general: Largely donor-specific sequence clusters came from a couple of donors.

This clonotype was counted many times. Its antigen remains unidentified. Study-level points and caveats: Clones contracting across day 15 to 85 had a balanced CD4/CD8 profile; later expanding clones leaned CD4+. CD4+ contracting clones were mainly CM and EM; CD8+ ones, EMRA.

cDNA libraries for TCR alpha and TCR beta, carrying sample barcodes and UMIs, came from 5'RACE with constant-segment primers. One entry per CDR3 protein results from TCRdb running MiXCR on the 5' RACE reads. The sample consists of about 270,000 distinct CDR3 sequences, about 17% of them appearing once. J was trimmed by 4 bases and V by 1 base; bases with no gene match: 4. This CDR3 comprises 15 residues. Germline V gene sequence: CDR1 LGHDT, CDR2 YNNKEL (reference sequence). The J gene is TRBJ2-3, the V gene TRBV3-1, with 8 bases lining up with TRBD2. The specimen was PBMCs or a T cell subset sorted from them (not recorded which). This receptor was identified in a man aged 18 to 29 who had mild COVID-19 (a few samples of this study predate the infection). Cell type and time point are not known. CDR3 DNA sequence: TGTGCCAGCAGCCAAGCGGGGGGGCCTGCAGATACGCAGTATTTT. As protein: CASSQAGGPADTQYF.